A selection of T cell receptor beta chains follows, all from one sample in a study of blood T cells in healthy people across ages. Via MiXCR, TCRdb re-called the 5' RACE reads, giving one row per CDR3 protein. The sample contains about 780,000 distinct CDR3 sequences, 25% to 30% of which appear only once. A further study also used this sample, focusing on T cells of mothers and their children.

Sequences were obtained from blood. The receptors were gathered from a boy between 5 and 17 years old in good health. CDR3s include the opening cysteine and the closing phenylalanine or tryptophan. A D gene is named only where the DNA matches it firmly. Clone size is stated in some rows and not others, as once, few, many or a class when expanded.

cdr3_nt: TGTGCCATCAGTGAGTCGCAGGTCGCGGTGGGTCAGCCCCAGCATTTT
cdr3_aa: CAISESQVAVGQPQHF
cdr3_length: 16
clone_size: .
d_call: .
v_call: TRBV10-3
j_call: TRBJ1-5

cdr3_nt: TGTGCCACCAGTGACCGACGGACAGGACAAGAGACCCAGTACTTC
cdr3_aa: CATSDRRTGQETQYF
cdr3_length: 15
clone_size: few
d_call: TRBD1
v_call: TRBV24-1
j_call: TRBJ2-5

cdr3_nt: TGTGCCATCAGCCCCCAGGACTTGATAGAGCAGTACTTC
cdr3_aa: CAISPQDLIEQYF
cdr3_length: 13
clone_size: once
d_call: .
v_call: TRBV10-3
j_call: TRBJ2-7

cdr3_nt: TGTGCCAGCAGTTTCCGGGCGCTCTATGGCTACACCTTC
cdr3_aa: CASSFRALYGYTF
cdr3_length: 13
clone_size: .
d_call: .
v_call: TRBV28
j_call: TRBJ1-2

cdr3_nt: TGTGCCAGCAGCAGACTAGCGGAAGTCTCTGGGGCCAACGTCCTGACTTTC
cdr3_aa: CASSRLAEVSGANVLTF
cdr3_length: 17
clone_size: few
d_call: TRBD2
v_call: TRBV6-1
j_call: TRBJ2-6

cdr3_nt: TGTGCCATTCGCGGGGCAAGAGGGGAGACCCAGTACTTC
cdr3_aa: CAIRGARGETQYF
cdr3_length: 13
clone_size: .
d_call: .
v_call: TRBV10-3
j_call: TRBJ2-5

cdr3_nt: TGTGCCAGCAGCTTCCAGGGTGATCAGCCCCAGCATTTT
cdr3_aa: CASSFQGDQPQHF
cdr3_length: 13
clone_size: few
d_call: .
v_call: TRBV7-9
j_call: TRBJ1-5

cdr3_nt: TGTGCCAGCAGTTTAGGGTACGGACGGGATATGGAGCAGTACTTC
cdr3_aa: CASSLGYGRDMEQYF
cdr3_length: 15
clone_size: few
d_call: .
v_call: TRBV12-3/TRBV12-4
j_call: TRBJ2-7

cdr3_nt: TGCGTCAGCAGTCCTCGACAGGGCACCCAAGAGACCCAGTACTTC
cdr3_aa: CVSSPRQGTQETQYF
cdr3_length: 15
clone_size: few
d_call: TRBD1
v_call: TRBV5-1
j_call: TRBJ2-5

cdr3_nt: TGTGCCAGCAGCCAGGGACCACAGGGGGAAGCTCAGCCCCAGCATTTT
cdr3_aa: CASSQGPQGEAQPQHF
cdr3_length: 16
clone_size: .
d_call: TRBD1
v_call: TRBV3-1
j_call: TRBJ1-5

cdr3_nt: TGTGCCAGCAGCGTCACAGGGTTCTCCTACGAGCAGTACTTC
cdr3_aa: CASSVTGFSYEQYF
cdr3_length: 14
clone_size: few
d_call: .
v_call: TRBV2
j_call: TRBJ2-7

cdr3_nt: TGTGCCAGCAGTTTCCGCGTGGGCTCCTACGAGCAGTACTTC
cdr3_aa: CASSFRVGSYEQYF
cdr3_length: 14
clone_size: few
d_call: .
v_call: TRBV12-3/TRBV12-4
j_call: TRBJ2-7

cdr3_nt: TGCGCCAGCAGCCAAAGGCAGGGCCTTGCAGATACGCAGTATTTT
cdr3_aa: CASSQRQGLADTQYF
cdr3_length: 15
clone_size: once
d_call: .
v_call: TRBV4-1
j_call: TRBJ2-3

cdr3_nt: TGTGCCAGCAGCCTAAAGTTCGGGACAGCTAACTATGGCTACACCTTC
cdr3_aa: CASSLKFGTANYGYTF
cdr3_length: 16
clone_size: .
d_call: TRBD1
v_call: TRBV3-1
j_call: TRBJ1-2

cdr3_nt: TGTGCCAGCAGCCAAGATCTGAGGGAGACCCAGTACTTC
cdr3_aa: CASSQDLRETQYF
cdr3_length: 13
clone_size: many
d_call: .
v_call: TRBV3-1
j_call: TRBJ2-5

cdr3_nt: TGCAGTGTTGAGAACACCGGGGAGCTGTTTTTT
cdr3_aa: CSVENTGELFF
cdr3_length: 11
clone_size: .
d_call: .
v_call: TRBV20-1
j_call: TRBJ2-2

cdr3_nt: TGTGCTAGTGGCGTGCGGGACAATGAGCAGTTCTTC
cdr3_aa: CASGVRDNEQFF
cdr3_length: 12
clone_size: once
d_call: .
v_call: TRBV12-5
j_call: TRBJ2-1

cdr3_nt: TGTGCCACCAGCACAGGACAGGGTTACGAGCAGTACTTC
cdr3_aa: CATSTGQGYEQYF
cdr3_length: 13
clone_size: .
d_call: TRBD1
v_call: TRBV15
j_call: TRBJ2-7

cdr3_nt: TGCAGCGTTGAAGCCGTCTATGGCTACACCTTC
cdr3_aa: CSVEAVYGYTF
cdr3_length: 11
clone_size: .
d_call: .
v_call: TRBV29-1
j_call: TRBJ1-2

cdr3_nt: TGCAGCGTCCCCGGGACAGGGAGTGAAAAACTGTTTTTT
cdr3_aa: CSVPGTGSEKLFF
cdr3_length: 13
clone_size: .
d_call: TRBD1
v_call: TRBV29-1
j_call: TRBJ1-4

cdr3_nt: TGTGCCAGCAGCCCTGGACGGGGGGCGAACTATGGCTACACCTTC
cdr3_aa: CASSPGRGANYGYTF
cdr3_length: 15
clone_size: .
d_call: .
v_call: TRBV12-3/TRBV12-4
j_call: TRBJ1-2

cdr3_nt: TGCGCCAGCAGTTCTAGAGGTCCACAGGATACGCAGTATTTT
cdr3_aa: CASSSRGPQDTQYF
cdr3_length: 14
clone_size: .
d_call: .
v_call: TRBV10-2
j_call: TRBJ2-3

cdr3_nt: TGTGCCAGCAGTTTCCCGGGACAGTCGGGGGAGCAGTACTTC
cdr3_aa: CASSFPGQSGEQYF
cdr3_length: 14
clone_size: .
d_call: TRBD1
v_call: TRBV12-3/TRBV12-4
j_call: TRBJ2-7

cdr3_nt: TGTGCCAGCAGTTTCAATGCCTACGAGCAGTACTTC
cdr3_aa: CASSFNAYEQYF
cdr3_length: 12
clone_size: .
d_call: .
v_call: TRBV12-3/TRBV12-4
j_call: TRBJ2-7

cdr3_nt: TGTGCCAGCAGCTACGCCTCTCTAAACGTTGGAAACACCATATATTTT
cdr3_aa: CASSYASLNVGNTIYF
cdr3_length: 16
clone_size: .
d_call: .
v_call: TRBV9
j_call: TRBJ1-3

cdr3_nt: TGTGCTAGTGCCCTCTCCTTAAGAGGGTCCGGACGGGCTGAGCAGTTCTTC
cdr3_aa: CASALSLRGSGRAEQFF
cdr3_length: 17
clone_size: .
d_call: .
v_call: TRBV12-5
j_call: TRBJ2-1

cdr3_nt: TGCAGTGCTAGTCCGGTTGGGGCGCGCAACGGGGAGCTGTTTTTT
cdr3_aa: CSASPVGARNGELFF
cdr3_length: 15
clone_size: few
d_call: .
v_call: TRBV20-1
j_call: TRBJ2-2

cdr3_nt: TGTGCCTGGAGTGACGACAGGCTCAACACTGAAGCTTTCTTT
cdr3_aa: CAWSDDRLNTEAFF
cdr3_length: 14
clone_size: .
d_call: .
v_call: TRBV30
j_call: TRBJ1-1

cdr3_nt: TGTGCCAGCAGCCAAGCGTTGGGGCCGGGAAACATTCAGTACTTC
cdr3_aa: CASSQALGPGNIQYF
cdr3_length: 15
clone_size: .
d_call: .
v_call: TRBV3-1
j_call: TRBJ2-4

cdr3_nt: TGTGCCATCAGTCAGGGTACGGATACGCAGTATTTT
cdr3_aa: CAISQGTDTQYF
cdr3_length: 12
clone_size: .
d_call: .
v_call: TRBV10-3
j_call: TRBJ2-3

cdr3_nt: TGCAGTGCCCAATCCGGGGGCGGCGGAGCCTTCGGCACTGAAGCTTTCTTT
cdr3_aa: CSAQSGGGGAFGTEAFF
cdr3_length: 17
clone_size: .
d_call: .
v_call: TRBV20-1
j_call: TRBJ1-1

cdr3_nt: TGCAGCGTTGAATCATGGACAGGGGGCACCTACACCTTC
cdr3_aa: CSVESWTGGTYTF
cdr3_length: 13
clone_size: .
d_call: TRBD1
v_call: TRBV29-1
j_call: TRBJ1-2

cdr3_nt: TGTGCCAGCAGCCCACCGGGACGGTTAACCTACGAGCAGTACTTC
cdr3_aa: CASSPPGRLTYEQYF
cdr3_length: 15
clone_size: few
d_call: .
v_call: TRBV7-3
j_call: TRBJ2-7

cdr3_nt: TGTGCCATCAGTGAGGGAATAGCCACAGATACGCAGTATTTT
cdr3_aa: CAISEGIATDTQYF
cdr3_length: 14
clone_size: .
d_call: .
v_call: TRBV10-3
j_call: TRBJ2-3

cdr3_nt: TGCAGCGTTTCAAGGGTGGAAGAGACCCAGTACTTC
cdr3_aa: CSVSRVEETQYF
cdr3_length: 12
clone_size: .
d_call: .
v_call: TRBV29-1
j_call: TRBJ2-5

cdr3_nt: TGTGCCAGCAGCTTAGATCTCGATACGCAGTATTTT
cdr3_aa: CASSLDLDTQYF
cdr3_length: 12
clone_size: .
d_call: .
v_call: TRBV7-9
j_call: TRBJ2-3

cdr3_nt: TGTGCCAGCAGCCAAGGGGCCAGCGTTTCCGAGCAGTACTTC
cdr3_aa: CASSQGASVSEQYF
cdr3_length: 14
clone_size: .
d_call: .
v_call: TRBV4-2
j_call: TRBJ2-7

cdr3_nt: TGTGCCAGCAGTAAACAGGGGGCCCTAGCCAAAAACATTCAGTACTTC
cdr3_aa: CASSKQGALAKNIQYF
cdr3_length: 16
clone_size: few
d_call: TRBD1
v_call: TRBV12-3/TRBV12-4
j_call: TRBJ2-4

cdr3_nt: TGCAGCGTTGGGTCAGGAGATACGCAGTATTTT
cdr3_aa: CSVGSGDTQYF
cdr3_length: 11
clone_size: .
d_call: .
v_call: TRBV29-1
j_call: TRBJ2-3

cdr3_nt: TGTGCCAGCAGACTAAGGTCGGGCGAGCAAGAGACCCAGTACTTC
cdr3_aa: CASRLRSGEQETQYF
cdr3_length: 15
clone_size: few
d_call: .
v_call: TRBV7-2
j_call: TRBJ2-5

cdr3_nt: TGTGCCACCAGCGACATTGTAGCGGGGGGGCCCGATGAGCAGTTCTTC
cdr3_aa: CATSDIVAGGPDEQFF
cdr3_length: 16
clone_size: few
d_call: TRBD2
v_call: TRBV15
j_call: TRBJ2-1

cdr3_nt: TGCGCCAGCAGCTTGGTGGGGAACCCTCTTTATGGCTACACCTTC
cdr3_aa: CASSLVGNPLYGYTF
cdr3_length: 15
clone_size: once
d_call: .
v_call: TRBV5-1
j_call: TRBJ1-2

cdr3_nt: TGTGCCAGCAGCGCCCCCGCGAAAGGCGACACCGGGGAGCTGTTTTTT
cdr3_aa: CASSAPAKGDTGELFF
cdr3_length: 16
clone_size: .
d_call: .
v_call: TRBV9
j_call: TRBJ2-2

cdr3_nt: TGTGCCAGCAGTATGGGACAGGGGGATGGAAACACCATATATTTT
cdr3_aa: CASSMGQGDGNTIYF
cdr3_length: 15
clone_size: few
d_call: TRBD1
v_call: TRBV3-1
j_call: TRBJ1-3

cdr3_nt: TGTGCTAGTGGGTTTACCGGGACGGCTCTGAACACCGGGGAGCTGTTTTTT
cdr3_aa: CASGFTGTALNTGELFF
cdr3_length: 17
clone_size: few
d_call: .
v_call: TRBV12-5
j_call: TRBJ2-2

cdr3_nt: TGTGCCAGCAGCGTAGAATCAAGGGTGGTCTATGGCTACACCTTC
cdr3_aa: CASSVESRVVYGYTF
cdr3_length: 15
clone_size: .
d_call: .
v_call: TRBV9
j_call: TRBJ1-2

cdr3_nt: TGCAGCGTATTACGACAGGGTATACGGGAAAAGCTGTTTTTT
cdr3_aa: CSVLRQGIREKLFF
cdr3_length: 14
clone_size: .
d_call: TRBD1
v_call: TRBV29-1
j_call: TRBJ1-4

cdr3_nt: TGCAATGCTAGAGCCCTTGGACAGGGGCGGTACAATGAGCAGTTCTTC
cdr3_aa: CNARALGQGRYNEQFF
cdr3_length: 16
clone_size: .
d_call: TRBD1
v_call: TRBV20-1
j_call: TRBJ2-1